Given below is one T cell receptor beta chain in context. As yet, its antigen is unknown. Germline V gene data show CDR1 as SGHTA and CDR2 as FQGNSA. This CDR3 is 14 amino acids long. These data are taken from a study of blood T cells in healthy people across ages. Notes on the study in general: Roughly linearly, TCR beta diversity per million T cells fell as age increased. It was held that the diversity estimates obtained from one million T cells were underestimates. Higher diversity, along with more naive CD4+ cells, distinguished long-lived donors from aged donors.

A J-beta primer mix and a sample-barcoded 5' primer were used in a second PCR of roughly 6 to 12 cycles. Each CDR3 protein gets one entry after TCRdb re-called the 5' RACE reads with MiXCR. This table has 800,000 or so distinct CDR3 sequences, less than 80% appearing once. The chain links TRBV7-2 to TRBJ2-4; TRBD1 matches 8 bases. The DNA end is more similar to TRBJ2-7, so the J call may be wrong. The specimen was blood. This receptor was taken from a young man in good health. CDR3 coding DNA: TGTGCCAGCAGCTCCCCGGACAGGGCCTACGAGCAGTACTTC. Protein: CASSSPDRAYEQYF.